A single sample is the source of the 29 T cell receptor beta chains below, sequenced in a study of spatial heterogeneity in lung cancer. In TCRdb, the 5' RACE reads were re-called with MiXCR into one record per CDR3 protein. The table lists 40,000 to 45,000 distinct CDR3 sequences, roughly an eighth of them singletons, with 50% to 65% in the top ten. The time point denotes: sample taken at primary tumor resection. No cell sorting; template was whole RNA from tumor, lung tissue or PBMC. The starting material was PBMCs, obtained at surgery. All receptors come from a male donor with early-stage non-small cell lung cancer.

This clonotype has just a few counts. The CDR3 region is CASSFLLGSYEQYF. Here the CDR3 DNA reads TGTGCCAGCAGTTTTCTATTAGGGTCCTACGAGCAGTACTTC. The rearrangement joins TRBV28 to TRBJ2-7; D is unresolved. The CDR3 runs 14 residues. Trimming took 3 bases from V and 1 from J, leaving 10 bases between them. The germline V gene has CDR1 MDHEN and CDR2 SYDVKM.

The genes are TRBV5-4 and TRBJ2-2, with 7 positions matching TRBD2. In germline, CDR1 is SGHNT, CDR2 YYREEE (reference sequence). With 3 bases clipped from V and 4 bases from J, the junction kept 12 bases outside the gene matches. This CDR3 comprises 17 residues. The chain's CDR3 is CASSSRGGVLGTGELFF. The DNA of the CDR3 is TGTGCCAGCAGCTCGCGGGGAGGGGTCCTGGGCACCGGGGAGCTGTTTTTT.

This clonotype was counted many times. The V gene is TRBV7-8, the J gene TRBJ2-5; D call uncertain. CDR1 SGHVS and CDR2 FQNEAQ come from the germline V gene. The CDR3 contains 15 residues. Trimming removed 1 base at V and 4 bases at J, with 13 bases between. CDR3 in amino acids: CASSLDRPRGETQYF. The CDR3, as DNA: TGTGCCAGCAGCTTAGACCGTCCGCGAGGAGAGACCCAGTACTTC.

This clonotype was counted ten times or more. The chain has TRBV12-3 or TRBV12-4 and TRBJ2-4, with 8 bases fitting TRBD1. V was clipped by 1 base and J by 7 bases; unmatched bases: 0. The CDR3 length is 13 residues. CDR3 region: CASSLGTGNIQYF. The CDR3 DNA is TGTGCCAGCAGTTTAGGGACAGGGAACATTCAGTACTTC.

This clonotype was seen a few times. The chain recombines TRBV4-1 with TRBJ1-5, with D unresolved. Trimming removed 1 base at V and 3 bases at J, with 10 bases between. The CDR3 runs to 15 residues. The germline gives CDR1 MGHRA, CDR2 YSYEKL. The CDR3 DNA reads TGCGCCAGCAGCCAAGTCCAACAGTTCAATCAGCCCCAGCATTTT. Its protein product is CASSQVQQFNQPQHF.

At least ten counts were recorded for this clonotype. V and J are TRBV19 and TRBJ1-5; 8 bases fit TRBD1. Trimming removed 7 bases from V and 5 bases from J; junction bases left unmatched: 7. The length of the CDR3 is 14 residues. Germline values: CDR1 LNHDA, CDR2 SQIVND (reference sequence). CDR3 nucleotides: TGTGCCAGTACTAGTATACAGGGGGATCAGCCCCAGCATTTT. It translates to CASTSIQGDQPQHF. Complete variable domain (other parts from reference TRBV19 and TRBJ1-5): DGGITQSPKYLFRKEGQNVTLSCEQNLNHDAMYWYRQDPGQGLRLIYYSQIVNDFQKGDIAEGYSVSREKKESFPLTVTSAQKNPTAFYLCASTSIQGDQPQHFGDGTRLSIL.

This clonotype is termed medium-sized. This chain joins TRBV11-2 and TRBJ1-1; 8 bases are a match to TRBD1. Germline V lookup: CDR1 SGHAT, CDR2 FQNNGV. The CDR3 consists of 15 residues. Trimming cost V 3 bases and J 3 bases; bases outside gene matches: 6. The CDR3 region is CASSFAAGGYTEAFF. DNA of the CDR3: TGTGCCAGCAGCTTCGCCGCAGGGGGCTACACTGAAGCTTTCTTT.

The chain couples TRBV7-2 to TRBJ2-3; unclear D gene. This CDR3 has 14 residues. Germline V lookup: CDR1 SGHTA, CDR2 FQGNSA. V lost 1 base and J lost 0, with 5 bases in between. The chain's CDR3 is CASSLVESTDTQYF. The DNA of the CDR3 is TGTGCCAGCAGCTTAGTGGAGAGCACAGATACGCAGTATTTT.

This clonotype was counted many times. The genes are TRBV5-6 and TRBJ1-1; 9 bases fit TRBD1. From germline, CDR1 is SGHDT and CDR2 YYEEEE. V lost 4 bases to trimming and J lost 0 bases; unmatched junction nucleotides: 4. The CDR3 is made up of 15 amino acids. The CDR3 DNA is TGTGCCAGCAGCGGTAACAGGGGGCTGAACACTGAAGCTTTCTTT. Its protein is CASSGNRGLNTEAFF.

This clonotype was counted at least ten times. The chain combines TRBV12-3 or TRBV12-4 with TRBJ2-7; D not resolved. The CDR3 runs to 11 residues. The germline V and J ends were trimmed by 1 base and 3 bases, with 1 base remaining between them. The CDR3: CASSLGYEQYF. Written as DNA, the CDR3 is TGTGCCAGCAGTTTAGGCTACGAGCAGTACTTC.

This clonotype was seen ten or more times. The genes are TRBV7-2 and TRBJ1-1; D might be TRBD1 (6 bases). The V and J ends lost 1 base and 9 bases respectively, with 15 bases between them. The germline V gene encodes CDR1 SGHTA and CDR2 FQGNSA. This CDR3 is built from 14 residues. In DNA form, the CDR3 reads TGTGCCAGCAGCTTAGGCGGAGGGGGTGGCAAAGCTTTCTTT. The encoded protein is CASSLGGGGGKAFF.

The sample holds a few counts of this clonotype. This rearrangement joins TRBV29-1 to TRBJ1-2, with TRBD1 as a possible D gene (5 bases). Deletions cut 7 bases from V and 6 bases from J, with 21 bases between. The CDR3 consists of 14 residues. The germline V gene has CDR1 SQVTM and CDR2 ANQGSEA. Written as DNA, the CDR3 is TGCAGCGCCCTATTTGGGCGAGGGGCGAATGGCTACACCTTC. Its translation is CSALFGRGANGYTF.

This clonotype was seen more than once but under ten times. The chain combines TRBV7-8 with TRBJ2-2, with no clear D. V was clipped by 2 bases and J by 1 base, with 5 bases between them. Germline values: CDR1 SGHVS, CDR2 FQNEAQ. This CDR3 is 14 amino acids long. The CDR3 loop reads CASSLRENTGELFF. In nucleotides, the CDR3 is TGTGCCAGCAGCTTAAGGGAGAACACCGGGGAGCTGTTTTTT.

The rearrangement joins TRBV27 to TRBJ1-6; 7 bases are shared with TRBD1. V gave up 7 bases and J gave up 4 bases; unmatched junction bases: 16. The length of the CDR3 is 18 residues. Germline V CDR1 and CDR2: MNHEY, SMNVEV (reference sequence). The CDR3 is CASTPGQPVTFYNSPLHF. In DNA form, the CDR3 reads TGTGCCAGCACCCCGGGACAGCCAGTTACTTTTTATAATTCACCCCTCCACTTT.

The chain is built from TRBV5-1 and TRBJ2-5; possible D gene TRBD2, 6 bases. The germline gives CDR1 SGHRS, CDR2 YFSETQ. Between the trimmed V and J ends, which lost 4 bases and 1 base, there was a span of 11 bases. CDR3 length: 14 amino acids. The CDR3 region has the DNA TGCGCCAGCAGCCCCACCGGGAGCCAAGAGACCCAGTACTTC. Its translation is CASSPTGSQETQYF. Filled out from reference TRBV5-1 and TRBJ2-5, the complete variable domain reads KAGVTQTPRYLIKTRGQQVTLSCSPISGHRSVSWYQQTPGQGLQFLFEYFSETQRNKGNFPGRFSGRQFSNSRSEMNVSTLELGDSALYLCASSPTGSQETQYFGPGTRLLVL.

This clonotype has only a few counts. The CDR3 bases are TGTGCCAGCAGTTTAGTAGGGGGGAATGAGCAGTTCTTC. Translation gives CASSLVGGNEQFF. The gene calls are TRBV12-3 or TRBV12-4 and TRBJ2-1; D tentatively reads TRBD1 or TRBD2 (6 bases each). The CDR3 loop spans 13 amino acids. V was clipped by 1 base and J by 7 bases, with 8 bases between them.

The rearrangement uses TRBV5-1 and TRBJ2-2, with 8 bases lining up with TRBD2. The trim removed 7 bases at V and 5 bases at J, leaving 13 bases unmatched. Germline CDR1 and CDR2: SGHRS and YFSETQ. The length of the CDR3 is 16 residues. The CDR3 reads CASYISPGRETGELFF. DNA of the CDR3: TGCGCCAGCTATATCAGTCCCGGGAGGGAGACCGGGGAGCTGTTTTTT.

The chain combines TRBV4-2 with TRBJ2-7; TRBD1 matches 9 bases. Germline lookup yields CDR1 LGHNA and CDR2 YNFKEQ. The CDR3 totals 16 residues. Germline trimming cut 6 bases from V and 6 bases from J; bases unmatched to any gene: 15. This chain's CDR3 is CASRPTGQGKRAEQYF. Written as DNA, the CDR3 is TGTGCCAGCAGACCTACCGGACAGGGGAAAAGGGCCGAGCAGTACTTC.

The DNA for the CDR3 is TGTGCCAGCAGCCGAGGGAGGGTCACTGAAGCTTTCTTT. Translated: CASSRGRVTEAFF. This sequence joins TRBV4-2 and TRBJ1-1; D call uncertain. The V and J ends lost 4 bases and 4 bases respectively, with 10 bases between them. In germline, CDR1 is LGHNA, CDR2 YNFKEQ. The CDR3 is 13 residues long.

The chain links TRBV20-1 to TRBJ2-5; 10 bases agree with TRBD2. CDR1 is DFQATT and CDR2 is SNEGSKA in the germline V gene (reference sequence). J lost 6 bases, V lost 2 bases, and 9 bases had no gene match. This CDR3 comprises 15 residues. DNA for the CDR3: TGCAGTGCTAGATCTGAGCGGGAGGGCCGGAAGACCCAGTACTTC. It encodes CSARSEREGRKTQYF.

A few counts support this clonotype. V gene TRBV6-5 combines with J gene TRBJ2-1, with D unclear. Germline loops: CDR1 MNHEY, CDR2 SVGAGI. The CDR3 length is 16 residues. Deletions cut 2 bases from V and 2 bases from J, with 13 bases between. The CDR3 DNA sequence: TGTGCCAGCAGTTACGGCTCCACGGTGGCCTACAATGAGCAGTTCTTC. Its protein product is CASSYGSTVAYNEQFF.

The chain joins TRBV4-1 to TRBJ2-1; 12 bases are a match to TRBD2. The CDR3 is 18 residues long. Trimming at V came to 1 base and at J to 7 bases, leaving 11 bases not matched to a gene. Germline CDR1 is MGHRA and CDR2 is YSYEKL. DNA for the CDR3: TGCGCCAGCAGCCAAGGGAGGGCTAGCGGGAGGGCTGGGAATGAGCAGTTCTTC. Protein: CASSQGRASGRAGNEQFF.

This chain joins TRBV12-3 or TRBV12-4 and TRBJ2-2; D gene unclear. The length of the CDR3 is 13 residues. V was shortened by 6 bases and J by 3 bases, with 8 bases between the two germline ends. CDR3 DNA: TGTGCCAGCAGCACTATGGACACCGGGGAGCTGTTTTTT. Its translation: CASSTMDTGELFF.

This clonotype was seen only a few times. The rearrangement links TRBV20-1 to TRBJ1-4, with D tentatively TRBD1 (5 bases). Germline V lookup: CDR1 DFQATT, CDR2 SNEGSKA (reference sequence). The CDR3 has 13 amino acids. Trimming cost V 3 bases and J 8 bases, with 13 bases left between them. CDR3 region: CSASDRLGEKLFF. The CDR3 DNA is TGCAGTGCTAGTGACAGATTGGGCGAAAAACTGTTTTTT.

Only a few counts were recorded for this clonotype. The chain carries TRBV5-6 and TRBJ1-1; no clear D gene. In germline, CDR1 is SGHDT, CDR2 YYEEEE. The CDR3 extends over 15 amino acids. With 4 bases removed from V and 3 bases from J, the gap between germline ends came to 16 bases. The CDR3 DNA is TGTGCCAGCAGCCCATCGTCGAATGCGTACACTGAAGCTTTCTTT. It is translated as CASSPSSNAYTEAFF.

The CDR3 coding sequence is TGCAGTGCTAGAGATTGGTTAGCGGGAGTGAGCGAGCAGTACTTC. This encodes CSARDWLAGVSEQYF. The genes are TRBV20-1 and TRBJ2-7, with TRBD2 identical over 9 bases. The CDR3 loop spans 15 amino acids. Per germline, CDR1 DFQATT and CDR2 SNEGSKA (reference sequence). V trimming: 0 bases; J trimming: 6 bases; junction bases outside the gene matches: 9.

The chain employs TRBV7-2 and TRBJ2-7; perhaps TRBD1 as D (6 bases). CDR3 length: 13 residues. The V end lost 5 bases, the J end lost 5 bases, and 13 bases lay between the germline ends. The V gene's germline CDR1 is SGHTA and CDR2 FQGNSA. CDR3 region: CASSRGQQDEQYF. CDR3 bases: TGTGCCAGCAGCCGAGGACAGCAGGACGAGCAGTACTTC.

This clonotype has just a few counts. The CDR3 sequence: CAISAQGANTEAFF. CDR3 nucleotide sequence: TGTGCCATCAGTGCACAGGGGGCGAACACTGAAGCTTTCTTT. The gene calls are TRBV10-3 and TRBJ1-1; TRBD1 agrees at 9 bases. From germline, CDR1 is ENHRY and CDR2 SYGVKD. Trimming cost V 4 bases and J 1 base; bases outside gene matches: 1. CDR3 size: 14 residues.

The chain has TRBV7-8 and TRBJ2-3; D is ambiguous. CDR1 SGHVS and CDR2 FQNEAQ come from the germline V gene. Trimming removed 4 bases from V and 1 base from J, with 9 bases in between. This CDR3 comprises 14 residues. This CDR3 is CASSSILGTDTQYF. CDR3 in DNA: TGTGCCAGCAGCTCGATACTGGGCACAGATACGCAGTATTTT.